One sample yielded the 9 T cell receptor beta chains listed below, sequenced in a study of CD8 T cells in ankylosing spondylitis. A single record per CDR3 protein comes from TCRdb applying MiXCR to the 5' RACE reads. Among hundreds of thousands of distinct CDR3 sequences listed, roughly 32% were seen once. Sequencing was performed on blood, either unsorted or a sorted T cell fraction (not recorded which). The receptors were sampled from a male donor with ankylosing spondylitis or in good health (not recorded which).

This clonotype showed up just a few times. The chain carries TRBV11-2 and TRBJ2-5; no clear D. V was cut by 4 bases and J by 5 bases, with 11 bases left in between. The CDR3 is 13 residues long. The germline V gene encodes CDR1 SGHAT and CDR2 FQNNGV. CDR3 protein: CASSSAAYETQYF. Here the CDR3 DNA reads TGTGCCAGCAGCTCCGCCGCGTATGAGACCCAGTACTTC.

This chain uses TRBV12-3 or TRBV12-4 with TRBJ2-2; D ambiguous. V lost 3 bases, J lost 2 bases, and 16 bases lay in between. This CDR3 is built from 17 residues. DNA of the CDR3: TGTGCCAGCAGTTTTCGAGACCTTAAGGGAAACACCGGGGAGCTGTTTTTT. Translated: CASSFRDLKGNTGELFF.

J is TRBJ2-3 and V is TRBV14; D unresolved. V was trimmed by 4 bases and J by 4 bases, leaving 6 bases between them. Germline loops: CDR1 SGHDN, CDR2 FVKESK. This CDR3 contains 12 residues. CDR3 protein: CASSPFADTQYF. CDR3 sequence (DNA): TGTGCCAGCAGCCCCTTTGCAGATACGCAGTATTTT. The variable domain in full, with the rest retrieved from reference TRBV14 and TRBJ2-3, is EAGVTQFPSHSVIEKGQTVTLRCDPISGHDNLYWYRRVMGKEIKFLLHFVKESKQDESGMPNNRFLAERTGGTYSTLKVQPAELEDSGVYFCASSPFADTQYFGPGTRLTVL.

This rearrangement joins TRBV11-2 to TRBJ2-1; D remains ambiguous. The CDR3 extends over 11 amino acids. With 6 bases removed from V and 9 bases from J, the gap between germline ends came to 9 bases. Germline assignment: CDR1 SGHAT and CDR2 FQNNGV. The CDR3 sequence: CASRDSGEQFF. CDR3 sequence (DNA): TGTGCCAGCAGGGATAGTGGTGAGCAGTTCTTC.

The genes are TRBV20-1 and TRBJ2-4; 9 nucleotides match TRBD2. The CDR3 runs to 13 residues. Germline CDR1 is DFQATT and CDR2 is SNEGSKA (reference sequence). CDR3 region: CSRKAGGRNIQYF. CDR3 nucleotide sequence: TGCAGCCGGAAAGCGGGGGGAAGAAACATTCAGTACTTC.

This clonotype has more than one count but fewer than ten. CDR3 sequence: CATTGNQETQYF. CDR3 nucleotides: TGTGCCACTACAGGGAACCAAGAGACCCAGTACTTC. The chain links TRBV6-6 to TRBJ2-5, with D tentatively TRBD1 (6 bases). Trimming took 10 bases from V and 0 from J, leaving 9 bases between them. The CDR3 runs to 12 residues. The germline CDR1 and CDR2 sequences are MNHNY and SVGAGI (reference sequence).

This clonotype was detected only a few times. The chain links TRBV6-5 to TRBJ2-5; 7 nucleotides align to TRBD1. CDR1 is MNHEY, CDR2 SVGAGI, per germline. The CDR3 consists of 15 residues. The junction had 5 bases not matched to a gene; V was cut back by 4 bases and J by 0 bases. CDR3 residues: CASSWGQPNQETQYF. CDR3 in DNA: TGTGCCAGCAGTTGGGGACAGCCCAACCAAGAGACCCAGTACTTC.

CDR3 bases: TGTGCCAGCAGCCAAGGGTCGCTAAGGGATGAGCAGTTCTTC. Its translation: CASSQGSLRDEQFF. V and J are TRBV7-6 and TRBJ2-1; D gene ambiguous. Germline-derived CDR1 and CDR2 are SGHVS and FNYEAQ. The CDR3 runs 14 residues. V gave up 5 bases and J gave up 8 bases, with 16 bases separating them.

This chain uses TRBV18 with TRBJ2-1; D is possibly TRBD1 or TRBD2 (5 bases each). This CDR3 is built from 15 residues. Trimming pared 2 bases from V and 2 bases from J, leaving 10 bases between. Per germline, CDR1 KGHSH and CDR2 LQKENI. Here the CDR3 reads CASSPGGPPYNEQFF. As DNA, the CDR3 is TGTGCCAGCTCACCAGGGGGTCCTCCCTACAATGAGCAGTTCTTC.